The next 27 T cell receptor beta chains were all read from a single sample in a study of high-grade serous ovarian cancer treatment subgroups. TCRdb keeps only in-frame clones here, not all; method: immunoSEQ multiplex PCR. The sample consists of fewer than 3,000 clones, 82% of them appearing once. Tumor tissue was taken before any definitive surgery or chemotherapy was given. Sequencing was performed on tumor tissue. Receptor source: a human donor with high-grade serous ovarian cancer.

This clone was picked up a small number of times. V usage is TRBV2 and J usage is TRBJ2-3; D unclear. CDR1 SNHLY and CDR2 FYNNEI come from the germline V gene. Trimming took off 5 bases at V and 2 bases at J, with 2 bases between the two ends. The CDR3 runs 11 residues. The CDR3 reads CASSTTDTQYF. CDR3 nucleotide sequence: TGTGCCAGCAGTACCACAGATACGCAGTATTTT. The full variable domain, its missing parts supplied by reference TRBV2 and TRBJ2-3, is EPEVTQTPSHQVTQMGQEVILRCVPISNHLYFYWYRQILGQKVEFLVSFYNNEISEKSEIFDDQFSVERPDGSNFTLKIRSTKLEDSAMYFCASSTTDTQYFGPGTRLTVL.

This clone showed up just a few times. The chain is built from TRBV19 and TRBJ2-1, with unresolved D. V shed 3 bases and J shed 6 bases, with 15 bases lying between them. This CDR3 has 15 amino acids. Per germline, CDR1 LNHDA and CDR2 SQIVND (reference sequence). The CDR3: CASSILGSRANEQFF. CDR3 coding DNA: TGTGCCAGTAGTATCCTTGGCAGTCGAGCCAATGAGCAGTTCTTC.

The chain is built from TRBV5-1 and TRBJ2-5; TRBD2 aligns across 10 bases. The CDR3 has 16 residues. Germline V gene sequence: CDR1 SGHRS, CDR2 YFSETQ. Trimming took 4 bases from V and 4 from J; bases not matched to a gene: 10. CDR3 sequence: CASSPEASGRGETQYF. The CDR3 DNA is TGCGCCAGCAGCCCGGAGGCTAGCGGGAGAGGAGAGACCCAGTACTTC.

The chain couples TRBV5-4 to TRBJ2-3; 9 bases line up with TRBD2. CDR1 is SGHNT and CDR2 is YYREEE in the germline V gene (reference sequence). CDR3 length: 15 amino acids. Losses at the gene ends were 1 base for V and 6 bases for J; bases not matched to a gene: 6. Written as DNA, the CDR3 is TGTGCCAGCAGCTTGACTAGCGGGTTACAGGATACGCAGTATTTT. Its protein is CASSLTSGLQDTQYF.

V gene TRBV28 combines with J gene TRBJ2-1, with D possibly matching TRBD1 (5 bases). Germline V gene data show CDR1 as MDHEN and CDR2 as SYDVKM. V lost 5 bases and J 0 bases, leaving 11 bases between the germline ends. The CDR3 totals 15 residues. In nucleotides, the CDR3 is TGTGCCAGCAGTCCAACAGGAAGCTCCTACAATGAGCAGTTCTTC. Translation: CASSPTGSSYNEQFF.

The chain has TRBV5-4 and TRBJ2-3, with a tentative D call TRBD2 (5 bases). Trimming left V 7 bases short and J 2 bases short, with 17 bases between. CDR1 SGHNT and CDR2 YYREEE come from the germline V gene (reference sequence). The CDR3 has 15 amino acids. Written as DNA, the CDR3 is TGTGCCAGCCGCCTGGGAAGCGGAGCCACAGATACGCAGTATTTT. Its protein is CASRLGSGATDTQYF.

The chain uses TRBV18 and TRBJ2-1, with 9 bases aligning to TRBD2. This CDR3 has 16 residues. V dropped 3 bases and J dropped 7; count of bases not matched to a gene: 10. CDR1 KGHSH and CDR2 LQKENI come from the germline V gene. CDR3 amino acids: CASSPGREGRGNEQFF. CDR3 sequence (DNA): TGTGCCAGCTCACCGGGGCGGGAGGGCCGAGGAAATGAGCAGTTCTTC. Drawing the rest from reference TRBV18 and TRBJ2-1, the complete variable domain is NAGVMQNPRHLVRRRGQEARLRCSPMKGHSHVYWYRQLPEEGLKFMVYLQKENIIDESGMPKERFSAEFPKEGPSILRIQQVVRGDSAAYFCASSPGREGRGNEQFFGPGTRLTVL.

The table lists this clone with a few counts. This chain links TRBV14 with TRBJ1-1; D gene uncertain. CDR1 is SGHDN and CDR2 is FVKESK in the germline V gene. The CDR3 runs to 13 residues. Between the trimmed V and J ends, which lost 0 bases and 3 bases, there was a span of 5 bases. The CDR3 here is CASSQEGDTEAFF. CDR3 bases: TGTGCCAGCAGCCAAGAGGGAGACACTGAAGCTTTCTTT.

The chain combines TRBV5-1 with TRBJ2-1; 11 bases align to TRBD2. The CDR3 has 17 residues. Germline trimming cut 5 bases from V and 8 bases from J; bases unmatched to any gene: 15. CDR1 and CDR2 from the germline V gene are SGHRS and YFSETQ. CDR3 sequence (DNA): TGCGCCAGCAGAGGATTGGTTAGCGGGAGGGAGGTACATGAGCAGTTCTTC. It codes for CASRGLVSGREVHEQFF.

This chain links TRBV7-8 with TRBJ2-1, with D tentatively TRBD2 (6 bases). The CDR3 length is 16 residues. From germline, CDR1 is SGHVS and CDR2 FQNEAQ. Trimming stripped 2 bases from V and 0 bases from J, with 11 bases between. This CDR3 reads CASSLFPGSSYNEQFF. DNA of the CDR3: TGTGCCAGCAGCTTATTTCCCGGGAGCTCCTACAATGAGCAGTTCTTC.

This sequence joins TRBV18 and TRBJ2-7; D possibly uses TRBD1 or TRBD2 (5 bases each). The CDR3 has 15 amino acids. The germline V gene encodes CDR1 KGHSH and CDR2 LQKENI. V lost 6 bases and J 4 bases, leaving 19 bases between the germline ends. DNA for the CDR3: TGTGCCAGCTCTCCCCCCGGGACGAGACCTTACGAGCAGTACTTC. It codes for CASSPPGTRPYEQYF.

The J gene is TRBJ2-2, the V gene TRBV7-2; D is undetermined. Germline V gene sequence: CDR1 SGHTA, CDR2 FQGNSA. V lost 3 bases to trimming and J lost 1 base, with 6 bases between them. The CDR3 covers 14 residues. The CDR3 loop is CASSFSLNTGELFF. The CDR3 DNA reads TGTGCCAGCAGCTTTTCCCTGAACACCGGGGAGCTGTTTTTT.

The chain employs TRBV19 and TRBJ2-5, with D possibly TRBD2 on 6 matching bases. The CDR3 consists of 15 residues. The V end was cut by 8 bases, the J end by 4 bases, with 20 bases between. Germline V gene lookup returns CDR1 LNHDA and CDR2 SQIVND (reference sequence). The CDR3 spells CASSLSGVASETQYF. The CDR3 DNA is TGTGCCAGTTCTCTTAGCGGAGTGGCGTCAGAGACCCAGTACTTC.

This sequence joins TRBV2 and TRBJ2-7, with 7 bases matching TRBD1. Germline values: CDR1 SNHLY, CDR2 FYNNEI. The CDR3 length is 13 residues. V lost 8 bases, J lost 3 bases, and 7 bases stayed unmatched. The DNA for the CDR3 is TGTGCCAGCGCCTGGGACAGCTACTACGAGCAGTACTTC. Encoded protein: CASAWDSYYEQYF.

The rearrangement uses TRBV7-9 and TRBJ2-7; D is possibly TRBD2 (5 bases). The CDR3 contains 13 residues. V was shortened by 1 base and J by 4 bases, with 8 bases between the two germline ends. From germline, CDR1 is SEHNR and CDR2 FQNEAQ (reference sequence). The CDR3 sequence is CASSLVAGYEQYF. CDR3 nucleotide sequence: TGTGCCAGCAGCTTAGTCGCGGGTTACGAGCAGTACTTC.

The gene calls are TRBV7-2 and TRBJ2-2; possible D gene TRBD1, 5 bases. The germline V and J ends were trimmed by 3 bases and 7 bases, with 15 bases remaining between them. The length of the CDR3 is 15 residues. Germline CDR1 reads SGHTA; CDR2 reads FQGNSA. This chain's CDR3 is CASSLRQGRDGELFF. The CDR3 DNA follows: TGTGCCAGCAGCTTGCGGCAGGGTCGAGACGGGGAGCTGTTTTTT.

This clone was seen once. The chain joins TRBV5-8 to TRBJ1-5; the D is unclear. CDR1 and CDR2 (germline): SGHTS, YDEGEE. The CDR3 extends over 19 amino acids. The V gene lost 1 base and the J gene lost 1 base, with 21 bases spanning the gap. CDR3 sequence: CASSLSHPGYDGSNQPQHF. The CDR3 nucleotides read TGTGCCAGCAGCTTGTCCCACCCGGGCTACGATGGAAGCAATCAGCCCCAGCATTTT.

The chain joins TRBV7-9 to TRBJ2-7; D is undetermined. CDR3 length equals 14 residues. Trimming removed 4 bases from V and 3 bases from J, with 13 bases in between. Germline CDR1 is SEHNR and CDR2 is FQNEAQ (reference sequence). The CDR3, as DNA: TGTGCCAGCAGCTACGGGTTGCAGAACTACGAGCAGTACTTC. Protein: CASSYGLQNYEQYF.

The chain is built from TRBV5-1 and TRBJ2-3; 7 nucleotides match TRBD1. CDR1 and CDR2 from the germline V gene are SGHRS and YFSETQ. This CDR3 has 17 residues. With 2 bases clipped from V and 1 base from J, the junction kept 10 bases outside the gene matches. CDR3 loop: CASSFATGVSGTDTQYF. The DNA for the CDR3 is TGCGCCAGCAGCTTTGCCACAGGGGTATCAGGCACAGATACGCAGTATTTT. Variable domain in full (rest from reference TRBV5-1 and TRBJ2-3): KAGVTQTPRYLIKTRGQQVTLSCSPISGHRSVSWYQQTPGQGLQFLFEYFSETQRNKGNFPGRFSGRQFSNSRSEMNVSTLELGDSALYLCASSFATGVSGTDTQYFGPGTRLTVL.

V gene TRBV28 combines with J gene TRBJ2-5; D perhaps matches TRBD1 (5 bases). Trimming took 3 bases from V and 2 from J, leaving 16 bases between them. This CDR3 is built from 16 residues. Germline lookup yields CDR1 MDHEN and CDR2 SYDVKM. The CDR3 sequence is CASSFQPGSPQETQYF. The CDR3 DNA sequence: TGTGCCAGCAGTTTCCAACCAGGGTCGCCACAAGAGACCCAGTACTTC.

This clone was recorded a few times. This chain joins TRBV7-9 and TRBJ2-5; D call uncertain. The CDR3 totals 13 residues. Per germline, CDR1 SEHNR and CDR2 FQNEAQ (reference sequence). V lost 6 bases and J lost 5, with 13 bases in between. The CDR3 nucleotides are TGTGCCAGCAGGGGTGGGAATTGGGAGACCCAGTACTTC. Translation: CASRGGNWETQYF.

V and J are TRBV2 and TRBJ2-7; TRBD2 agrees at 8 bases. Germline V lookup: CDR1 SNHLY, CDR2 FYNNEI. V was clipped by 4 bases and J by 1 base; unmatched bases: 9. CDR3 length: 16 amino acids. CDR3 sequence reads: CASSGGAGEESYEQYF. CDR3 nucleotide sequence: TGTGCCAGCAGTGGGGGAGCGGGAGAAGAATCCTACGAGCAGTACTTC. Variable domain in full (rest from reference TRBV2 and TRBJ2-7): EPEVTQTPSHQVTQMGQEVILRCVPISNHLYFYWYRQILGQKVEFLVSFYNNEISEKSEIFDDQFSVERPDGSNFTLKIRSTKLEDSAMYFCASSGGAGEESYEQYFGPGTRLTVT.

J is TRBJ2-5 and V is TRBV30, with 8 positions matching TRBD1. With V trimmed by 5 bases and J by 5 bases, 10 bases remained unmatched. CDR1 is GTSNPN and CDR2 is SVGIG in the germline V gene (reference sequence). CDR3 length equals 14 residues. CDR3 in DNA: TGTGCCTGGGGGGTACAGGGGGTCGGGGAGACCCAGTACTTC. Translating gives CAWGVQGVGETQYF.

The chain couples TRBV6-5 to TRBJ1-3; D gene unclear. CDR1 and CDR2 (germline): MNHEY, SVGAGI. The V end was cut by 0 bases, the J end by 0 bases, with 9 bases between. The CDR3 loop spans 16 amino acids. The CDR3 protein is CASSYSSGNSGNTIYF. The CDR3 region has the DNA TGTGCCAGCAGTTACTCGTCGGGGAACTCTGGAAACACCATATATTTT.

In its sample, this clone was seen once. This rearrangement joins TRBV15 to TRBJ2-1; D is possibly TRBD2 (6 bases). CDR1 is LNHNV and CDR2 is YYDKDF in the germline V gene (reference sequence). V gave up 7 bases and J gave up 4 bases, with 17 bases separating them. CDR3 length: 15 amino acids. The CDR3 region is CATNKPGTSYNEQFF. Here the CDR3 DNA reads TGTGCCACCAACAAACCCGGGACTTCGTACAATGAGCAGTTCTTC.

In this sample, this clone turned up once. V gene TRBV27 combines with J gene TRBJ1-2, with D perhaps TRBD1 (6 bases). CDR1 is MNHEY and CDR2 is SMNVEV in the germline V gene (reference sequence). The germline V and J ends were trimmed by 6 bases and 6 bases, with 23 bases remaining between them. This CDR3 comprises 16 residues. The CDR3 protein is CASSPVRGARGDGYTF. In DNA, the CDR3 is TGTGCCAGCAGCCCGGTCCGGGGAGCGAGGGGGGATGGCTACACCTTC.

The chain employs TRBV7-7 and TRBJ2-6; D remains ambiguous. CDR1 is SSHAT and CDR2 is FNYEAQ in the germline V gene (reference sequence). Trimming removed 5 bases from V and 5 bases from J, with 19 bases in between. The CDR3 has 17 amino acids. CDR3 protein: CASSTHGPQSRANVLTF. The CDR3 DNA reads as TGTGCCAGCAGCACCCACGGGCCACAAAGTCGGGCCAACGTCCTGACTTTC.